The 32 T cell receptor beta chains reported below all come from one sample, sequenced in a study of human T cells and chemical hapten exposure. Specified time point: pre-sensitization, week 0. Treatment defined: therapeutic diphenylcyclopropenone sensitization with weekly scalp DPC. MiXCR, applied by TCRdb to the RACE reads, yields one record per CDR3 protein. Of 35,000 to 45,000 distinct CDR3 sequences in the sample, over 10% are singletons; the top ten hold 4.5% to 6%. The source material was whole blood, sampled in connection with sensitization to the hapten diphenylcyclopropenone (DPC). These receptors were obtained from a woman in her twenties or thirties with alopecia areata. Some clones in this sample may be carry-over from other donors' samples.

V gene TRBV9 combines with J gene TRBJ2-5; D possibly uses TRBD1 or TRBD2 (5 bases each). V lost 0 bases and J 5 bases, leaving 11 bases between the germline ends. This CDR3 region has 14 residues. Per the germline V gene, CDR1 is SGDLS and CDR2 is YYNGEE. The CDR3 loop reads CASSVGGSGETQYF. Here the CDR3 DNA reads TGTGCCAGCAGCGTAGGGGGGTCCGGTGAGACCCAGTACTTC.

This clonotype was counted many times. The genes are TRBV7-6 and TRBJ2-1, with D hard to call. Germline assignment: CDR1 SGHVS and CDR2 FNYEAQ. V lost 1 base and J lost 8, with 3 bases in between. The CDR3 spans 11 residues. The DNA for the CDR3 is TGTGCCAGCAGCTTAGAGGATGAGCAGTTCTTC. Its translation: CASSLEDEQFF.

This clonotype was observed a handful of times. Here the CDR3 reads CASSQGGSRTDTQYF. CDR3 bases: TGCGCCAGCAGCCAAGGCGGGAGTCGCACAGATACGCAGTATTTT. This sequence joins TRBV4-3 and TRBJ2-3; TRBD2 aligns across 7 bases. CDR1 is LGHNA and CDR2 is YSLEER in the germline V gene. V shed 1 base, J shed 1 base, and the junction held 2 bases outside the gene matches. The CDR3 consists of 15 residues.

This rearrangement joins TRBV6-2 or TRBV6-3 to TRBJ2-3; D not certain. This CDR3 region has 16 residues. Deletions cut 6 bases from V and 1 base from J, with 17 bases between. CDR1 MNHEY and CDR2 SVGEGT come from the germline V gene. CDR3 bases: TGTGCCAGCAGACCCGTCGGATATCGCGGCACAGATACGCAGTATTTT. This encodes CASRPVGYRGTDTQYF.

In its sample, this clonotype was seen many times. The CDR3 sequence is CASSATGISTGELFF. The CDR3 DNA reads TGTGCCAGCTCAGCAACAGGGATATCGACCGGGGAGCTGTTTTTT. The J gene is TRBJ2-2, the V gene TRBV18; D might be TRBD1 (6 bases). Germline loops: CDR1 KGHSH, CDR2 LQKENI. This CDR3 has 15 residues. The germline V and J ends were trimmed by 5 bases and 5 bases, with 15 bases remaining between them.

The sample holds many counts of this clonotype. The CDR3 sequence: CSVTIGPGNEQFF. The DNA for the CDR3 is TGCAGCGTGACCATTGGACCCGGCAATGAGCAGTTCTTC. The J gene is TRBJ2-1, the V gene TRBV29-1; D not certain. Germline CDR1 is SQVTM and CDR2 is ANQGSEA. The CDR3 is 13 amino acids. Trimming cost V 6 bases and J 6 bases, with 15 bases left between them.

The table lists this clonotype with many counts. The gene calls are TRBV18 and TRBJ2-7; D remains ambiguous. V shed 3 bases and J shed 0 bases, with 9 bases lying between them. CDR1 is KGHSH and CDR2 is LQKENI in the germline V gene. The CDR3 has 14 residues. The CDR3 here is CASSPTDLSYEQYF. The CDR3 coding sequence is TGTGCCAGCTCACCGACGGACCTCTCCTACGAGCAGTACTTC.

The chain links TRBV15 to TRBJ2-4; possible D gene TRBD2, 6 bases. Per the germline V gene, CDR1 is LNHNV and CDR2 is YYDKDF (reference sequence). CDR3 length: 14 amino acids. Between the trimmed V and J ends, which lost 5 bases and 4 bases, there was a span of 12 bases. In DNA form, the CDR3 reads TGTGCCACCAGCTACGGGGGTCAAAAAAACATTCAGTACTTC. Encoded protein: CATSYGGQKNIQYF.

In its sample, this clonotype was seen many times. The V and J genes are TRBV7-2 and TRBJ2-3; 7 positions match TRBD2. Per the germline V gene, CDR1 is SGHTA and CDR2 is FQGNSA. The length of the CDR3 is 15 residues. The junction had 3 bases not matched to a gene; V was cut back by 2 bases and J by 1 base. In DNA form, the CDR3 reads TGTGCCAGCAGCTTAACGGGAGGACGCACAGATACGCAGTATTTT. Encoded protein: CASSLTGGRTDTQYF.

This clonotype was observed many times. V is TRBV28 and J is TRBJ2-3, with 7 bases aligning to TRBD2. The CDR3 spans 15 residues. V lost 2 bases, J lost 0 bases, and 2 bases stayed unmatched. The germline V gene encodes CDR1 MDHEN and CDR2 SYDVKM. CDR3 sequence reads: CASSLSGTSTDTQYF. In DNA form, the CDR3 reads TGTGCCAGCAGTTTAAGCGGGACTAGCACAGATACGCAGTATTTT.

This clonotype was recorded at least ten times. This chain connects TRBV20-1 to TRBJ2-7; 8 positions agree with TRBD1. This CDR3 is 11 amino acids long. V lost 6 bases, J lost 7 bases, and 5 bases stayed unmatched. CDR1 DFQATT and CDR2 SNEGSKA come from the germline V gene (reference sequence). CDR3 sequence (DNA): TGCAGTGCCCGGACAGGGCGAGAGCAGTACTTC. Protein: CSARTGREQYF.

Many counts were recorded for this clonotype. V and J are TRBV2 and TRBJ2-3; a weak D match, TRBD2 (6 bases). The CDR3 has 15 residues. Trimming left V 3 bases short and J 3 bases short, with 13 bases between. Germline V lookup: CDR1 SNHLY, CDR2 FYNNEI. DNA for the CDR3: TGTGCCAGCAGTGATTCCCTAGCGAGGACAGATACGCAGTATTTT. This translates into CASSDSLARTDTQYF.

The chain recombines TRBV30 with TRBJ1-5; no clear D gene. CDR1 is GTSNPN, CDR2 SVGIG, per germline (reference sequence). This CDR3 has 12 amino acids. The germline V and J ends were trimmed by 2 bases and 4 bases, with 6 bases remaining between them. The CDR3: CAWSLRNQPQHF. CDR3 bases: TGTGCCTGGAGTCTCCGGAATCAGCCCCAGCATTTT.

This clonotype has a single count. The chain combines TRBV29-1 with TRBJ2-1, with D unclear. V lost 2 bases and J 5 bases, leaving 4 bases between the germline ends. The CDR3 is 11 amino acids. Germline lookup yields CDR1 SQVTM and CDR2 ANQGSEA. CDR3 protein: CSVEPNNEQFF. In nucleotides, the CDR3 is TGCAGCGTTGAACCAAACAATGAGCAGTTCTTC.

Many counts were recorded for this clonotype. The V gene is TRBV20-1, the J gene TRBJ2-3; TRBD2 matches 15 bases. The CDR3 is made up of 19 amino acids. Germline V gene lookup returns CDR1 DFQATT and CDR2 SNEGSKA (reference sequence). Trimming at V came to 0 bases and at J to 4 bases, leaving 11 bases not matched to a gene. CDR3 residues: CSARDSFFGLAGGPDTQYF. DNA for the CDR3: TGCAGTGCTAGAGATTCCTTCTTTGGACTAGCGGGAGGGCCAGATACGCAGTATTTT.

This clonotype has a handful of counts. The gene calls are TRBV28 and TRBJ1-2; D is possibly TRBD1 (6 bases). Trimming pared 6 bases from V and 7 bases from J, leaving 18 bases between. The CDR3 consists of 14 residues. Germline CDR1 MDHEN, CDR2 SYDVKM. The DNA for the CDR3 is TGTGCCAGCAGCCAAGGGGGGGCGCGGGCTGGCTACACCTTC. This sequence encodes CASSQGGARAGYTF.

This clonotype was seen ten or more times. The V call is TRBV28, the J call TRBJ1-1; 7 nucleotides align to TRBD1. The V and J ends lost 2 bases and 2 bases, in that order; junction bases with no gene match: 8. The germline CDR1 and CDR2 sequences are MDHEN and SYDVKM. This CDR3 comprises 16 residues. In DNA, the CDR3 is TGTGCCAGCAGTTTACTAGGGGGCCCGGGAAACACTGAAGCTTTCTTT. This translates into CASSLLGGPGNTEAFF. Based on the CDR3 plus reference TRBV28 and TRBJ1-1, the full variable domain is DVKVTQSSRYLVKRTGEKVFLECVQDMDHENMFWYRQDPGLGLRLIYFSYDVKMKEKGDIPEGYSVSREKKERFSLILESASTNQTSMYLCASSLLGGPGNTEAFFGQGTRLTVV.

This clonotype showed up many times. CDR3 DNA sequence: TGCAGTGCCCAACCAATGGGGACAGGGGACACAGATACGCAGTATTTT. This translates into CSAQPMGTGDTDTQYF. The chain joins TRBV20-1 to TRBJ2-3; 10 bases agree with TRBD1. V was pared by 6 bases and J by 2 bases, with 11 bases of the junction left unmatched. Germline V CDR1 and CDR2: DFQATT, SNEGSKA (reference sequence). The CDR3 has 16 residues.

There are many counts of this clonotype. V usage is TRBV6-2 or TRBV6-3 and J usage is TRBJ1-2; 12 bases are shared with TRBD1. The trim removed 5 bases at V and 3 bases at J, leaving 4 bases unmatched. The CDR3 is 15 residues long. Germline V CDR1 and CDR2: MNHEY, SVGEGT. CDR3 sequence reads: CASSPGTGGDYGYTF. The CDR3 nucleotides are TGTGCCAGCAGTCCCGGGACAGGGGGCGACTATGGCTACACCTTC.

The V and J genes are TRBV11-2 and TRBJ2-3; 9 bases match TRBD1. Germline V CDR1 and CDR2: SGHAT, FQNNGV. V lost 5 bases to trimming and J lost 5 bases; unmatched junction nucleotides: 2. There are 13 residues in the CDR3. CDR3: CASSVTGGDTQYF. The CDR3 DNA reads TGTGCCAGCAGCGTGACAGGGGGAGATACGCAGTATTTT. Full variable domain (rest looked up from reference TRBV11-2 and TRBJ2-3): EAGVAQSPRYKIIEKRQSVAFWCNPISGHATLYWYQQILGQGPKLLIQFQNNGVVDDSQLPKDRFSAERLKGVDSTLKIQPAKLEDSAVYLCASSVTGGDTQYFGPGTRLTVL.

This clonotype showed up just a few times. The chain is built from TRBV28 and TRBJ2-3, with D possibly matching TRBD2 (5 bases). The CDR3 covers 16 residues. Trimming removed 3 bases from V and 1 base from J, with 14 bases in between. Germline-derived CDR1 and CDR2 are MDHEN and SYDVKM. CDR3 in DNA: TGTGCCAGCAGTTTCCCCAGTTACGGGGGCACAGATACGCAGTATTTT. Its translation is CASSFPSYGGTDTQYF.

This clonotype was observed at least ten times. The V gene is TRBV18, the J gene TRBJ1-4; D gene unclear. Germline V lookup: CDR1 KGHSH, CDR2 LQKENI. The V gene lost 0 bases and the J gene lost 5 bases, with 10 bases spanning the gap. This CDR3 spans 15 amino acids. The CDR3 sequence is CASSPPVGQNEKLFF. The CDR3 DNA follows: TGTGCCAGCTCACCACCGGTAGGGCAGAATGAAAAACTGTTTTTT.

This clonotype appeared a few times. V and J are TRBV9 and TRBJ2-3; 11 bases align to TRBD2. Losses at the gene ends were 6 bases for V and 4 bases for J; bases not matched to a gene: 4. Germline assignment: CDR1 SGDLS and CDR2 YYNGEE. The CDR3 is 14 amino acids. CDR3 region: CASTTSGKADTQYF. The DNA for the CDR3 is TGTGCCAGCACGACTAGCGGGAAGGCAGATACGCAGTATTTT.

The chain employs TRBV1 and TRBJ2-2; the D call TRBD2 from the table was never checked on the DNA. TRBV1 represents a pseudogene. The CDR3 totals 19 residues. In nucleotides, the CDR3 is TGCACCAGCAGCCAAGATCCGGCTAGCGGGAGGGCCCGGGCCGGGGAGCTGTTTTTT. Translating it yields CTSSQDPASGRARAGELFF.

For this clonotype: Since a much larger clone is just one base distant, this may be a read error. The rearrangement links TRBV7-2 to TRBJ1-5; TRBD1 matches 7 bases. The germline CDR1 and CDR2 sequences are SGHTA and FQGNSA. CDR3 length equals 15 residues. CDR3 sequence (DNA): TGTGTCAGCAGCTTAGTGACAGGGCAGAATCAGCCCCAGCATTTT. Translated: CVSSLVTGQNQPQHF.

This clonotype was seen many times. The rearrangement links TRBV10-3 to TRBJ1-6; TRBD1 agrees at 9 bases. CDR3 length equals 16 residues. Germline CDR1 and CDR2: ENHRY and SYGVKD. With V trimmed by 5 bases and J by 6 bases, 8 bases remained unmatched. As DNA, the CDR3 is TGTGCCATCAGTAAAAGCCGGGACAGGGCTAATTCACCCCTCCACTTT. This gives the protein CAISKSRDRANSPLHF.

This chain uses TRBV12-3 or TRBV12-4 with TRBJ2-4; D gene uncertain. CDR3 length equals 15 residues. V lost 2 bases to trimming and J lost 9 bases, with 17 bases between them. The DNA for the CDR3 is TGTGCCAGCAGTTTACCCTCCCGGGCCCCAGGCATTCAGTACTTC. Translation: CASSLPSRAPGIQYF.

This clonotype was found a few times. The V gene is TRBV9, the J gene TRBJ2-3, with D maybe TRBD1 (6 bases). V lost 0 bases and J 5 bases, leaving 16 bases between the germline ends. The CDR3 totals 16 residues. Germline V gene sequence: CDR1 SGDLS, CDR2 YYNGEE. CDR3: CASSVAGALGGDTQYF. The CDR3 DNA follows: TGTGCCAGCAGCGTAGCAGGGGCCCTAGGGGGAGATACGCAGTATTTT.

This clonotype came up many times. The chain has TRBV7-2 and TRBJ2-3, with D uncertain. The CDR3 spans 14 residues. Germline lookup yields CDR1 SGHTA and CDR2 FQGNSA. Trimming stripped 4 bases from V and 1 base from J, with 9 bases between. The CDR3 nucleotides read TGTGCCAGCAGCTCGCGAACGCGCACAGATACGCAGTATTTT. It translates to CASSSRTRTDTQYF.

This clonotype was counted many times. The chain carries TRBV7-8 and TRBJ2-1, with D maybe TRBD1 (5 bases). Trimming cost V 3 bases and J 2 bases, with 11 bases left between them. Germline CDR1 is SGHVS and CDR2 is FQNEAQ. The CDR3 runs to 15 residues. CDR3 DNA sequence: TGTGCCAGCAGCTTTTCCAGGGTTCCCTACAATGAGCAGTTCTTC. Translated, it gives CASSFSRVPYNEQFF.

The chain is built from TRBV4-1 and TRBJ1-1; unclear D gene. The ends were cut back, 1 base at V and 5 bases at J, with 11 bases in the middle. The CDR3 is 14 amino acids. CDR1 MGHRA and CDR2 YSYEKL come from the germline V gene. This chain's CDR3 is CASSQVEGRTEAFF. The CDR3 nucleotides are TGCGCCAGCAGCCAAGTAGAAGGCCGGACTGAAGCTTTCTTT.

Many counts were recorded for this clonotype. One end of the junction varies from germline; a read error may be responsible. The genes are TRBV6-2 or TRBV6-3 and TRBJ1-5, with D hard to call. Looked up from germline, CDR1 is MNHEY and CDR2 is SVGEGT. This CDR3 comprises 8 residues. CDR3 in amino acids: CASRPKHF. The CDR3 DNA reads as TGTGCCAGCAGGCCCAAGCATTTT.